This is a list of T cell receptor beta chains from one sample in a study of naive and memory T cell subsets. Via MiXCR, TCRdb re-called the UMI-ligation and nested PCR reads, giving one row per CDR3 protein. This table holds 100,000 to 150,000 distinct CDR3 sequences, about 36% found once. Sequencing was done on a sample of central memory CD4+ T cells from blood. The receptors derive from a human donor in good health. The CDR3 runs from the conserved cysteine through the conserved F or W. A D gene is named only where the DNA matches it firmly. A row's size may be missing; if present it is once, few, many or a size class.

>TRBJ1-2|NA|once|TRBV14
TGTGCCAGCAGCTGGGACCTCTACTATGGCTACACCTTC
CASSWDLYYGYTF
>TRBJ1-5|NA|few|TRBV29-1
TGCAGCGTCACGGAGGGGGAGTATAGCAATCAGCCCCAGCATTTT
CSVTEGEYSNQPQHF
>TRBJ2-7|TRBD1|few|TRBV7-9
TGTGCCAGCAGCTTAGGGGGACAGGTTCTGGAGCAGTACTTC
CASSLGGQVLEQYF
>TRBJ2-6|NA|once|TRBV28
TGTGCCAGCACCCTGATGGGCGGGTTGGGCTCTGGGGCCAACGTCCTGACTTTC
CASTLMGGLGSGANVLTF
>TRBJ2-3|TRBD2|many|TRBV20-1
TGCAGTGCTCGTCCCGGGCTAGCGGGAGGGGGTGTCACAGATACGCAGTATTTT
CSARPGLAGGGVTDTQYF
>TRBJ2-1|TRBD1|few|TRBV5-8
TGTGCCAGCAGCCACAGGGGGATGGCCTACAATGAGCAGTTCTTC
CASSHRGMAYNEQFF
>TRBJ1-2|NA|NA|TRBV10-3
TGTGCCATCAGTGAGTCAGGTGGCAGGGCCTACGGCTACACCTTC
CAISESGGRAYGYTF
>TRBJ2-5|NA|few|TRBV29-1
TGCAGCGTCCGGATCCAGCAAGAGACCCAGTACTTC
CSVRIQQETQYF
>TRBJ1-2|TRBD1|NA|TRBV20-1
TGCAGTGCTAGAGATCGAACAGGGGGCGCGAAGGGCTACACCTTC
CSARDRTGGAKGYTF
>TRBJ2-7|NA|once|TRBV12-3/TRBV12-4
TGTGCCAGCAATTCTAGGGGGTCGTACGAGCAGTACTTC
CASNSRGSYEQYF
>TRBJ1-5|NA|NA|TRBV19
TGTGCCAGTAGTGCTTTTACACCGGGGGAACCACAGCCCCAGCATTTT
CASSAFTPGEPQPQHF
>TRBJ2-5|NA|NA|TRBV11-2
TGTGCCAGCAGCGTAGGGGCTGGGGAGACCCAGTACTTC
CASSVGAGETQYF
>TRBJ2-3|NA|NA|TRBV20-1
TGCAGTGCTAGAGATGAAAATAGCTGGTTTACGCAGTATTTT
CSARDENSWFTQYF
>TRBJ1-5|NA|NA|TRBV5-1
TGCGCCAGCAGCCCACCGACAGATTATAGCAATCAGCCCCAGCATTTT
CASSPPTDYSNQPQHF
>TRBJ2-2|NA|once|TRBV7-8
TGTGCCAGCAGCTCGAACAGGGTGCCAGGTCTTGGCACCGGGGAGCTGTTTTTT
CASSSNRVPGLGTGELFF
>TRBJ2-1|NA|NA|TRBV7-8
TGTGCCAGCAGCTTTGTCGGGAAGGGTGAGCAGTTCTTC
CASSFVGKGEQFF